This entry features one T cell receptor beta chain sequence. Primed by a sample-barcoded 5' primer and a J-beta primer mix, a second PCR proceeded for roughly 7 to 12 cycles. TCRdb independently ran MiXCR on the 5' RACE reads; one entry per CDR3 protein. Of hundreds of thousands of distinct CDR3 sequences in the sample, just under 25% were seen once. The data were obtained in a study of blood T cells in healthy people across ages. Trimming took 0 bases from V and 1 from J, leaving 13 bases between them. This CDR3 spans 15 amino acids. Germline lookup yields CDR1 DFQATT and CDR2 SNEGSKA (reference sequence). A further study also used this sample, focusing on T cells of mothers and their children.

The chain uses TRBV20-1 and TRBJ2-7; D gene uncertain. The source of this sequence is a boy between 10 and 17 years old in good health. Sequenced material: blood. In DNA form, the CDR3 reads TGCAGTGCTAGAGATCACTTCGGGCCTTCCTACGAGCAGTACTTC. This sequence encodes CSARDHFGPSYEQYF.